This T cell receptor beta chain was sequenced in a study of T-cell memory formation after mild COVID-19. V was shortened by 5 bases and J by 7 bases, with 14 bases between the two germline ends. Looked up from germline, CDR1 is SGHTA and CDR2 is FQGTGA. This CDR3 is built from 13 residues. TCRdb independently ran MiXCR on the 5' RACE reads; one entry per CDR3 protein. The table lists about 90,000 distinct CDR3 sequences, about 13% of them singletons. Sequencing used PBMCs or a T cell subset sorted from them (not recorded which). The chain employs TRBV7-3 and TRBJ1-2, with D unclear. The sequence derives from an adult woman who had mild COVID-19 (a few samples of this study predate the infection). Cell type and time point are not known. The CDR3 loop is CASSQSASLGYTF. DNA for the CDR3: TGTGCCAGCAGCCAGTCTGCTAGTCTTGGCTACACCTTC. The variable domain in full, completed from reference TRBV7-3 and TRBJ1-2, reads GAGVSQTPSNKVTEKGKYVELRCDPISGHTALYWYRQSLGQGPEFLIYFQGTGAADDSGLPNDRFFAVRPEGSVSTLKIQRTERGDSAVYLCASSQSASLGYTFGSGTRLTVV.